This TCR beta chain was identified during a study of CD8 T cells in Susac syndrome. An input of about 0.45 to 1 ug of RNA was subjected to reverse transcription using random hexamers. TCRdb redid the calling of the immunoSEQ multiplex PCR reads with MiXCR, one entry per CDR3 protein. This table holds 150,000 to 200,000 distinct CDR3 sequences, 94% found once. V was pared by 5 bases and J by 5 bases, with 13 bases between. The CDR3 is 14 residues long. Per the germline V gene, CDR1 is MNHEY and CDR2 is SVGAGI. The origin of this receptor is a human donor with multiple sclerosis. The rearrangement joins TRBV6-5 to TRBJ2-1; possible D gene TRBD2, 6 bases. Sequencing input: CD4+ T cells from PBMCs. CDR3 sequence (DNA): TGTGCCAGCAGTCCCGGGACTTTGAACAATGAGCAGTTCTTC. Translating gives CASSPGTLNNEQFF.